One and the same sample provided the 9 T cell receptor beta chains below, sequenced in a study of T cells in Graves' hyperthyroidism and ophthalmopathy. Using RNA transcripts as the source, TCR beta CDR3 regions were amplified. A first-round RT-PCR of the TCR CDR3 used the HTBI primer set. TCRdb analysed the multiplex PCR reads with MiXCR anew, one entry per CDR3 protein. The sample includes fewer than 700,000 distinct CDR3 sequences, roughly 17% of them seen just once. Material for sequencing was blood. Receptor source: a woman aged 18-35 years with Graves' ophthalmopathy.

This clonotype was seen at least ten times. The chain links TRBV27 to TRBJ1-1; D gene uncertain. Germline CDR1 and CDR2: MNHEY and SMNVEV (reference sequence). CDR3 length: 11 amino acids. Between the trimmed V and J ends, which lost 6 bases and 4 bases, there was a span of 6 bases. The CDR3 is CASRNPTEAFF. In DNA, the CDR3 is TGTGCCAGCAGAAATCCCACTGAAGCTTTCTTT.

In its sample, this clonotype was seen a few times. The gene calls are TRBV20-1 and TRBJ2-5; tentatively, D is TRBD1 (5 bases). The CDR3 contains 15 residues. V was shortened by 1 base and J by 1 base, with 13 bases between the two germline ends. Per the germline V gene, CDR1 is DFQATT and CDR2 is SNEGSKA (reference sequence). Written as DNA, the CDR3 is TGCAGTGCTAGAGTCAGGGAACTTCTCCAAGAGACCCAGTACTTC. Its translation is CSARVRELLQETQYF.

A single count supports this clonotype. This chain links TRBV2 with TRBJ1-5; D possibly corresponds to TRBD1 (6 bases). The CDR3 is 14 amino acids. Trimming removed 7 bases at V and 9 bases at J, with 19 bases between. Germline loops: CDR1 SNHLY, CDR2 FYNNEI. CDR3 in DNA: TGTGCCAGCACAGGAACGGGGGGGCTGGGGCCCCAGCATTTT. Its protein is CASTGTGGLGPQHF.

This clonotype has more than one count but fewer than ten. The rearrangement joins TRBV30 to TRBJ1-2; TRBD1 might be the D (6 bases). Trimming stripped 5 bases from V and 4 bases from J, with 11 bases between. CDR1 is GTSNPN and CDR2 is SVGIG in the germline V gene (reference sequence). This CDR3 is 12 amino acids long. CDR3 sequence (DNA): TGTGCCTGGTCCCACAGGGTCTATGGCTACACCTTC. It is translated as CAWSHRVYGYTF. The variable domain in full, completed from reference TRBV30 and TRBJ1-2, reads SQTIHQWPATLVQPVGSPLSLECTVEGTSNPNLYWYRQAAGRGLQLLFYSVGIGQISSEVPQNLSASRPQDRQFILSSKKLLLSDSGFYLCAWSHRVYGYTFGSGTRLTVV.

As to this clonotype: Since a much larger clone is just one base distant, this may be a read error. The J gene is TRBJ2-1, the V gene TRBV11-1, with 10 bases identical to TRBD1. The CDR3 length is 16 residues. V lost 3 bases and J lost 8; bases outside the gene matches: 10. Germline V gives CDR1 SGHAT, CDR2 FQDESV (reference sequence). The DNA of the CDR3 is TGTGCCAGCAGCTTCCCGGGACAGGGGAAATACGATGAGCAGTTCTTC. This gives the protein CASSFPGQGKYDEQFF.

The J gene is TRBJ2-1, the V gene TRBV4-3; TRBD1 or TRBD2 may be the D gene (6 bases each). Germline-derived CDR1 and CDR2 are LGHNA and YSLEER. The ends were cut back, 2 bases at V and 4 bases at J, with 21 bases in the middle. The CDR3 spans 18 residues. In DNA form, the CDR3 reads TGCGCCAGCAGCCAACCCGCATATATGCAAGGGGGGTACAATGAGCAGTTCTTC. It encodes CASSQPAYMQGGYNEQFF.

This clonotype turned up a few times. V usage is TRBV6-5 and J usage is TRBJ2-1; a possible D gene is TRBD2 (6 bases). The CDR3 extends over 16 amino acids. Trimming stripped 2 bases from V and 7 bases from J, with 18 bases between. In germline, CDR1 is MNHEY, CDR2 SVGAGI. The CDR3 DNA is TGTGCCAGCAGTTACCGCTCTATCGGGAGTGGGAATGAGCAGTTCTTC. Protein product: CASSYRSIGSGNEQFF.

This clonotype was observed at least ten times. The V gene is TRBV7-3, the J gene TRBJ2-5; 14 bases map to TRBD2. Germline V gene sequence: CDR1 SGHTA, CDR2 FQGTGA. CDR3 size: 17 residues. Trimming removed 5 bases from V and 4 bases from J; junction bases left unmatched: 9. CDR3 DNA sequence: TGTGCCAGCAGCCCGGGGACTAGCGGGAGTTCGTTAGAGACCCAGTACTTC. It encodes CASSPGTSGSSLETQYF. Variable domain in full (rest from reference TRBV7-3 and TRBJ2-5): GAGVSQTPSNKVTEKGKYVELRCDPISGHTALYWYRQSLGQGPEFLIYFQGTGAADDSGLPNDRFFAVRPEGSVSTLKIQRTERGDSAVYLCASSPGTSGSSLETQYFGPGTRLLVL.

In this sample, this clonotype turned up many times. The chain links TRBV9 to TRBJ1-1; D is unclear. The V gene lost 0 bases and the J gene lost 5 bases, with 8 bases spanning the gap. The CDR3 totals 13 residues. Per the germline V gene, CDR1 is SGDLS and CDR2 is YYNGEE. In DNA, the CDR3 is TGTGCCAGCAGCGTAGAACAGAGAACTGAAGCTTTCTTT. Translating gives CASSVEQRTEAFF. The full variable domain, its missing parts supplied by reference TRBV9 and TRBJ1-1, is DSGVTQTPKHLITATGQRVTLRCSPRSGDLSVYWYQQSLDQGLQFLIQYYNGEERAKGNILERFSAQQFPDLHSELNLSSLELGDSALYFCASSVEQRTEAFFGQGTRLTVV.